This T cell receptor beta chain was captured in a study of memory CD4+ T cells and cytomegalovirus serostatus. Turning to the study itself: Healthy Belgian adult donors included nine or ten CMV-positive and fewer than 25 CMV-negative people.

As for this clone: Its antigen is undetermined.

The protocol was immunoSEQ multiplex PCR, while the TCRdb copy is restricted to in-frame clones and leaves out a portion. Found here are roughly 60,000 clones, 80% to 85% of them singletons; the top ten hold roughly 1%. Single viable CD3+CD4+CD8-CD45RO+ cells were sorted as the memory CD4+ T cells. Study-wide results and caveats: The CMV-associated TCR signature appears largely within the CD4+ memory repertoire. Repertoires predicted CMV serostatus with median bootstrapped AUC of around 0.96.

The CDR3 consists of 18 residues. V was pared by 5 bases and J by 2 bases, with 14 bases of the junction left unmatched. The germline V gene encodes CDR1 SGHAT and CDR2 FQNNGV. The chain links TRBV11-2 to TRBJ1-4, with 7 bases matching TRBD1. The sequencing input was memory CD4+ T cells from blood. The TCR was taken from an adult in good health and CMV-seronegative. DNA of the CDR3: TGTGCCAGCAGCCGGGACAGTTGGGGATCCGGGACTAATGAAAAACTGTTTTTT. It translates to CASSRDSWGSGTNEKLFF.